This TCR beta chain was recorded in a study of cytomegalovirus exposure and HLA in healthy donors (dated by TCRdb to 2015 to 2018). About the full investigation: An earlier analysis of some 550 of the donors reported about 250 Gb of sequence data and 117 million unique TCR beta sequences from 150 million to 200 million T cells. Among the 398 genotyped donors, around 81% belonged to the genetic ancestry cluster associated with self-reported Caucasian donors. Typing coverage varied by locus: roughly 620-640 donors for A, B, C, DRB1 and DQB1; approximately 500 for DQA1; more than 600 for DPA1; approximately 450 for DPB1. An early release that covered approximately 600 HLA-typed donors contained 300 to 350 gigabases of sequencing data and 85 million to 100 million unique TCR sequences. In addition to the first cohort of around 670 subjects, a separate validation cohort of 130 or so different subjects was used. Every repertoire in the discovery cohort had been generated on one and the same sequencing platform. To predict cytomegalovirus infection status, the study combined high-throughput TCR immunosequencing, statistical association of individual TCRs with disease status, and machine learning. A later analysis re-examined previously published TCR beta repertoires from more than 650 donors and added high-resolution HLA genotyping to investigate patterns of TCR occurrence. The study used immunosequencing to profile the T cell repertoires of about 670 subjects and linked those repertoires to cytomegalovirus serostatus. An earlier analysis of 587 of the donors used high-throughput TCR beta sequencing to judge whether each TCR beta V gene segment behaved as functional or pseudogenic. Roughly 5 DR-DQ haplotypes were handled as single units for association and clustering because linkage in the cohort was strong. HLA typing included class I and class II loci at four-digit resolution. Rather than drawing on any new phenotypic data, the later analysis identified candidate immune exposures from TCR beta sequences and the way those sequences occurred across donors. The study aimed to test whether signatures of past pathogen exposure could be identified by cataloging public T cell receptors. Donor age, sex, ethnicity and CMV serostatus were compiled alongside the repertoire data. In a later genetic analysis, genome-wide SNP genotypes for about 55% of the roughly 700 donors were used, and that subset was treated as a discovery cohort. Among roughly 400 genotyped donors of the cohort, an average of around 240,000 unique TCR beta nucleotide sequences was sequenced per donor, of which roughly 17% were non-productive.

Here is what the overall study found, with its caveats: A cluster of highly shared sequence variants was judged likely to represent a technical artifact of the sequencing pipeline. A further reported finding was that TCR beta sequences accurately predicted the HLA-A and HLA-B alleles for most subjects in the first cohort. Because HLA typing was unavailable for some donors at each locus, only the typed subset was used in association tests. In an earlier analysis of 587 of the donors, most TCR beta V segments appeared in productive rearrangements about 87% or about 30% of the time, broadly matching IMGT annotations. In a later analysis, the rate of TCR association differed among HLA loci, with DRB1 alleles having the most associated TCRs and HLA-C alleles having the fewest. Compared with equally common non-associated chains, HLA-associated TCR beta chains in a later analysis were more clonally expanded and had lower generation probabilities. In a later analysis, about 17,000 TCR beta sequences were associated with specific HLA alleles at a false discovery rate of 0.05. It was suggested by the authors that the approach could potentially be generalized to other disease states and immunological phenotypes. The only immune exposure information available for the cohort was CMV serostatus. Over 15 rarely observed V segments, including chromosome 9 orphons, were excluded from the earlier analysis of about 500 of the donors because counts were too low. This cohort had only TCR beta chains sequenced, and the lack of alpha or paired-chain data limited which features could be detected. In a later genetic analysis, a missense DCLRE1C variant was associated with V-gene and J-gene trimming of TCR beta chains, and the association was replicated in an independent cohort. Strong co-occurrence of HLA alleles, especially DR and DQ, made assigning TCR associations to individual alleles difficult. The presence/absence analyses assumed that sequencing depth was roughly uniform across donors, and that assumption may not be true. Linkage disequilibrium might explain the correlated functional status among segregating V segments, but an unknown experimental factor could not be excluded. Compared with the roughly 670-donor mean, donors in an Asian-associated ancestry cluster had fewer N-insertions in productive TCRs, according to a later genetic analysis. In the study, some 160 TCR beta chains were listed as associated with cytomegalovirus. The classifier was reported to diagnose cytomegalovirus status with high specificity and sensitivity in both the original cohort and the validation cohort. In a later analysis, most CMV-associated TCR beta chains were found to appear HLA-restricted, with HLA associations seemingly driven largely by CMV exposure. In vitro tests confirmed that a few of the cytomegalovirus-associated TCR beta chains recognize cytomegalovirus antigens. Across donors, most TCR sequences were observed very rarely, whereas some public TCRs were present in many individuals. A later analysis reported that several top co-occurrence clusters appeared linked to parvovirus B19, influenza, CMV and Epstein-Barr virus.

The library was built by means of the immunoSEQ multiplex PCR assay. The multiplex PCR relied on a mix of 60 forward primers for TCR Vbeta segments and 13 reverse primers for TCR Jbeta segments. The CDR3 region of rearranged TCR beta genes was amplified from genomic DNA with a multiplex PCR assay. The amplified TCR beta libraries were sequenced on the Illumina HiSeq System as 87-base-pair reads. On the authors' methods: In a later analysis, 70 million to 95 million unique TCR beta chains were counted across the roughly 610 repertoires, and approximately 11 million of these chains were shared by at least two donors. To remove PCR and sequencing errors, raw reads were error-corrected and collapsed into unique sequences using a nearest-neighbor algorithm that merged closely related sequences. CDR3 sequences were aligned to IMGT reference sequences to assign V, D and J gene segments. For a sequence to be retained, a match of at least six nucleotides to both a V gene segment and a J gene segment was required. A rearrangement counted as productive if the CDR3 had no stop codons and remained in frame with V and J, and every other rearrangement counted as non-productive. CDR3 was defined by IMGT convention, running from the second conserved V-encoded cysteine to the conserved J-encoded phenylalanine. Sequences without an unambiguous match to a single V gene segment were excluded from the earlier analysis of 450 to 750 of the donors. An earlier analysis of several hundred of the donors called V segments functional above 56.7% productive rearrangements and segregating when the between-donor standard deviation exceeded 5%. To diagnose cytomegalovirus status from the catalog of TCR beta chain sequences, a statistical classification framework was built. In a later analysis, TCR nucleotide sequences were compared against IMGT/GENE-DB human TR gene sequences so that V and J genes could be assigned. Using the TCRdist pipeline, a later analysis assigned CDR3 sequences along with most-parsimonious VDJ recombination scenarios. In a later analysis, every TCR beta chain was defined by the combination of its CDR3 amino acid sequence and its V-gene family, and reads without a unique V-gene family were dropped. A later analysis removed 592 highly shared, low-generation-probability nucleotide sequences to deal with suspected cross-contamination and a sequencing artifact. In a later analysis, a clonal expansion index for each public chain was calculated from normalized within-repertoire ranks of inferred template counts. Generation probabilities in a later analysis came from a VDJ recombination model fitted to out-of-frame rearrangements, and those results were checked against IGoR. In a later analysis, hypergeometric tests were used to score TCR-TCR, TCR-HLA and TCR-CMV co-occurrence, with a repertoire-size bias correction applied to TCR pairs. A later analysis estimated false discovery rates by permuting HLA or CMV assignments 20 times. In a later analysis, co-occurring TCRs were grouped with DBSCAN, and TCRdist sequence similarity was added when clustering was performed within HLA-allele-positive subsets. For co-occurrence clustering, repertoires with fewer than 30,000 or more than 120,000 public chains were excluded, along with four to six repertoires with anomalous nucleotide sharing. As stored in TCRdb, this immuneACCESS dataset retains in-frame rearrangements with V and J assigned. A fraction of the clones does not appear; measured against another copy, unresolved V genes explain less than half of the discrepancy, and the remainder lacks a known reason. V and J calls and clone size are as listed in that table; D and trimming were resolved from the DNA. For this sample there are fewer than 100,000 clones; 70% to 80% appear just once. The ten largest make up roughly 8% of the sample.

Details on this clone: This receptor's antigen is unknown. One base away there is no much larger clone; base qualities are not given.

The cohort consisted of 650 to 700 healthy bone marrow donors. At the time of sampling, every cohort member was nominally healthy, though immune exposures that went unrecorded were likely present. The donor tested CMV seronegative, placing the donor among the 350 to 400 seronegative members of the cohort. A peripheral blood sample was provided by each donor, and peripheral blood mononuclear cells were used for TCR beta sequencing. Genomic DNA extraction from the blood cell samples was performed with the Qiagen DNeasy Blood Extraction Kit. The sample consisted of PBMCs. This TCR came from a female donor in good health and CMV-seronegative.

The DNA reads TGTGCCAGCAGCCAAAACAGGGTTGAAGCTTTCTTT. It translates as CASSQNRVEAFF. This chain joins TRBV4-2 to TRBJ1-1; a tentative D call is TRBD1 (6 bases match). Its CDR3 holds 12 amino acids, cysteine through phenylalanine. The sequence is cut down to CDR3 DNA, 36 bases in frame from base 1. Trimming at the junction amounts to 2 bases on V and 7 bases on J, and the germline ends lie 8 bases apart. The germline V gene supplies CDR1 LGHNA and CDR2 YNFKEQ.